The source of this T cell receptor (beta chain) is a study of shared clonotypes between healthy human individuals. Libraries were prepared by immunoSEQ multiplex PCR; TCRdb keeps only in-frame clonotypes and omits some of them. The sample has some 2 million clones, roughly 96% seen once. CDR1 and CDR2 (germline): MGHDK, SYGVNS. This CDR3 is 14 amino acids long. Trimming took 1 base from V and 1 from J, leaving 5 bases between them. This clonotype was obtained from a man between 18 and 29 years old in good health. Sequencing was carried out using naive CD4+ T cells sorted from blood. Subset denoted: CD45RA+ positively selected. The chain links TRBV25-1 to TRBJ1-5; D call uncertain. CDR3 nucleotides: TGTGCCAGCAGTGAATTTGGCAGCAATCAGCCCCAGCATTTT. Translation gives CASSEFGSNQPQHF.